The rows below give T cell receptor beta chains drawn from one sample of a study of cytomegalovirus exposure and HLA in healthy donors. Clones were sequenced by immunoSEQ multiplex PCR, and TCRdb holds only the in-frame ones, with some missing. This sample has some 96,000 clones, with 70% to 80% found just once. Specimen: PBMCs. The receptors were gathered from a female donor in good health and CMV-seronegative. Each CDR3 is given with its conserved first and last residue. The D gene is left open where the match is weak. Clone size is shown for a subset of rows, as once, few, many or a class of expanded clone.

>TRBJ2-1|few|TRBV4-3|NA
TGCGCCAGCAGCCGGGACTTTTACTCCTACAATGAGCAGTTCTTC
CASSRDFYSYNEQFF
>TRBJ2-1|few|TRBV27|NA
TGTGCCAGCAGTTTTGATGCCTCCGAGTACAATGAGCAGTTCTTC
CASSFDASEYNEQFF
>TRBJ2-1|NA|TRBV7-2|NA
TGTGCCAGCAGCGCGAGAAGCTCCTACAATGAGCAGTTCTTC
CASSARSSYNEQFF
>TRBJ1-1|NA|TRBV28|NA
TGTGCCAGCAGGGGGGGGCAGAGAATGAACACTGAAGCTTTCTTT
CASRGGQRMNTEAFF
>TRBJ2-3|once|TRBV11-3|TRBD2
TGTGCCAGCAGCCCAAGGACTAGCGGGGGGCCGAAGCAGTATTTT
CASSPRTSGGPKQYF
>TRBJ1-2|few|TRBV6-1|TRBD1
TGTGCCAGCAGTCCCCAACAGGGGCCAACCTATGGCTACACCTTC
CASSPQQGPTYGYTF
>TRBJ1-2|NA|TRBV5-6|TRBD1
TGTGCCAGCAGCTTGCCGGGACAGAATACCAACTATGGCTACACCTTC
CASSLPGQNTNYGYTF
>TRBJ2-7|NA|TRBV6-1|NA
TGTGCCAGCAGTGAAATTCCGGGAACCTACGAGCAGTACTTC
CASSEIPGTYEQYF
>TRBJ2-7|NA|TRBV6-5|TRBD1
TGTGCCAGCAGTACAGCAGGGGGCTTGGAGCAGTACTTC
CASSTAGGLEQYF
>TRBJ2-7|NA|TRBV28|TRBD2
TGTGCCAGCAGTGGCGGAGCGGGAGGGCCCTACGAGCAGTACTTC
CASSGGAGGPYEQYF
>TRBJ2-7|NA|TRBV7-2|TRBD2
TGTGCCAGCAGCTCCCGGGCTAGCGGGCCTTACGAGCAGTACTTC
CASSSRASGPYEQYF
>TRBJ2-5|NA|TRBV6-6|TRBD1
TGTGCCAGCAGTTGGACAGGGACCCAGTACTTC
CASSWTGTQYF
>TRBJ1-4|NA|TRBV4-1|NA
TGCGCCAGCAGCCAAGGGACTGAAAAGGAAAAACTGTTTTTT
CASSQGTEKEKLFF
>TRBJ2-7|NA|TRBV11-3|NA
TGTGCCAGCAGCTTAGGGGCGTCCGAGCAGTACTTC
CASSLGASEQYF
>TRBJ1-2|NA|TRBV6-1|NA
TGTGCCAGCAGTCCGACGAGTTTATCAGGGGATGGCTACACCTTC
CASSPTSLSGDGYTF
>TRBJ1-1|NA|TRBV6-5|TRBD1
TGTGCCAGCAGTCCTCCGGGACAGTTCCCTGAAGCTTTCTTT
CASSPPGQFPEAFF
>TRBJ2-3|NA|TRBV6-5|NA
TGTGCCAGCAGTTACCTTAGCGGTAGCACAGATACGCAGTATTTT
CASSYLSGSTDTQYF
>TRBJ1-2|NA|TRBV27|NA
TGTGCCAGCAGTTTATATTCCCGTCGCCCAGCGGACTATGGCTACACCTTC
CASSLYSRRPADYGYTF
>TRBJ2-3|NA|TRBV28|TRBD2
TGTGCCAGCAGTTTGGGAGGGCAGGTCGATACGCAGTATTTT
CASSLGGQVDTQYF
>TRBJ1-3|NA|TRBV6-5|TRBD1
TGTGCCAGCAGTCGACAGGGGGCAGGAAACACCATATATTTT
CASSRQGAGNTIYF
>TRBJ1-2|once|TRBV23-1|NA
TGCGCCAGCAGTCAATCTCGGGTCAGGGACTATGGCTACACCTTC
CASSQSRVRDYGYTF
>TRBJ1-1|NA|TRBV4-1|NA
TGCGCCAGCAGCCAAGAATTCCAGGGGAACACTGAAGCTTTCTTT
CASSQEFQGNTEAFF
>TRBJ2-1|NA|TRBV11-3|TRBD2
TGTGCCAGCAGCCCGACTAGCGGCGCAGGGGAGCAGTTCTTC
CASSPTSGAGEQFF
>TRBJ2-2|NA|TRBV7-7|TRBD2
TGTGCTAGCAGCTTAGCCCCCAGCGGGAGTATCTGGAACACCGGGGAGCTGTTTTTT
CASSLAPSGSIWNTGELFF
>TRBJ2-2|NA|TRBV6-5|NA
TGTGCCAGCACCCTGACAGTGAACACCGGGGAGCTGTTTTTT
CASTLTVNTGELFF
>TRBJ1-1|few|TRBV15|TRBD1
TGTGCCACCAGCATACTAGGGGACAGGGGATTGGTGATGAACACTGAAGCTTTCTTT
CATSILGDRGLVMNTEAFF
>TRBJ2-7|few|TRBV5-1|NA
TGCGCCAGCAGAAGGACAACGGACAAAGCCTACGAGCAGTACTTC
CASRRTTDKAYEQYF
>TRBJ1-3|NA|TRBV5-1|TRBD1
TGCGCCAGCAGCTTCGCGACAGGGTCTGGAAACACCATATATTTT
CASSFATGSGNTIYF
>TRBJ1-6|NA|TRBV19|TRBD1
TGTGCCAGTAGTACGGAGACAGGGATTAATTCACCCCTCCACTTT
CASSTETGINSPLHF
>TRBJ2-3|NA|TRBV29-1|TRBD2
TGCAGCTCCACTAGCGGGGGGACAGATACGCAGTATTTT
CSSTSGGTDTQYF
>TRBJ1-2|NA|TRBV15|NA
TGTGCCACCAGCCCGGACAGTATTAACTATGGCTACACCTTC
CATSPDSINYGYTF
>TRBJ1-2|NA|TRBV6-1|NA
TGTGCCAGCTGTATTGAAGACAAGGGGTTCTATGGCTACACCTTC
CASCIEDKGFYGYTF
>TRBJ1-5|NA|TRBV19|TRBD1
TGTGCCAGTAGTATCCCCGGGACAGGTTATCAGCCCCAGCATTTT
CASSIPGTGYQPQHF
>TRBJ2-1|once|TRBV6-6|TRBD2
TGTGCCAGCAGCCGACTAGCGGGGGGGTACAATGAGCAGTTCTTC
CASSRLAGGYNEQFF
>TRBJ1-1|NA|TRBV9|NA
TGTGCCAGCAGCCTAGGCGGGGGCGCGCAGAACACTGAAGCTTTCTTT
CASSLGGGAQNTEAFF
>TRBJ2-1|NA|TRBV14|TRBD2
TGTGCCAGCAGCCAAGATACCCTTCGCGGGAGGGGAAACAATGAGCAGTTCTTC
CASSQDTLRGRGNNEQFF
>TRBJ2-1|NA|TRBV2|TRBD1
TGTGCCAGCAGTCGGGACAGGGACTATGAGCAGTTCTTC
CASSRDRDYEQFF
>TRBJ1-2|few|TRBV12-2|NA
TGTGCAAGTCGCTTGAGAGGGTCTCTTCTACCCCCCTATGGCTACACCTTC
CASRLRGSLLPPYGYTF
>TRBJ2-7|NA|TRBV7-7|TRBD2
TGTGCTAGCAGCTTAGGGGAGGGAGGCTACGAGCAGTACTTC
CASSLGEGGYEQYF
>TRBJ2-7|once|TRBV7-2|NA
TGTGCCAGCAGCTCCCTAGCAACAGTCTCCTACGAGCAGTACTTC
CASSSLATVSYEQYF